This T cell receptor (beta chain) was found in a study of blood T cell repertoires in COVID-19 (dated by TCRdb to 2019 to 2021). At the level of the whole study: Samples from collaborators originated in the United States, Italy and Spain and spanned both the acute and convalescent phases of COVID-19. The material from the prospective study consisted of cDNA or gDNA derived from T cells, B-cell-depleted T cells, or PBMCs. Subjects who had been exposed to COVID-19, were actively infected with it, or had recovered from it provided the deeply sampled blood TCRbeta repertoires that made up the dataset. A freely available public database, intended as a resource for researchers studying the immune response to SARS-CoV-2, is where the repertoires were released. The samples were drawn from two sources: the first 160 participants of the ongoing ImmuneRACE study, and some 1,300 subjects contributed by 6 global collaborators. A de-identified subject ID, COVID-19 status, age in years and sex were almost always included in the sample metadata. HLA class I and class II types, where available, came from metadata supplied by the sample provider rather than from assay-based typing. Here is what the overall study found, with its caveats: Clinical and demographic metadata were provided uncurated, with the amount varying by source and participant.

Participants in the prospective study were aged roughly 18 to 89 years, lived in about two dozen United States geographic areas, and enrolled through a virtual design. To assign participants to cohorts, the prospective study relied on clinical history that participants themselves reported in a screening survey and a study questionnaire. ImmuneRACE Cohort 3 recovered participants were defined by two consecutive negative NP/OP PCR tests, healthcare professional clearance, or symptom resolution. Each participant in the prospective study had whole blood, serum and a nasopharyngeal or oropharyngeal swab collected by mobile phlebotomists. Additional blood draws and questionnaires over an approximately 2-month period could optionally be provided by prospective study participants. Prospective study blood samples were shipped either frozen or at room temperature before DNA extraction. Trimming removed 5 bases from V and 8 bases from J, leaving 12 bases between the germline ends. CDR1 and CDR2 were assigned from the germline V gene as MNHEY and SVGEGT. The CDR3 sequence holds 12 residues, the cysteine and phenylalanine included. The entry retains the CDR3 DNA only, 36 bases that are in frame from base 1.

TCRbeta CDR3 regions were amplified from genomic DNA by means of the immunoSEQ Assay, a bias-controlled multiplex PCR. In the paper's pipeline: Within the assay, amplification of reference gene primers was used to estimate how many nucleated cells each sample contained. Sequence reads were collapsed and filtered to measure the absolute abundance of every unique TCRbeta CDR3 rearrangement. Productive Simpson clonality was computed per sample as the square root of Simpson's diversity index over productive rearrangements. The immuneACCESS repertoire file appears here via TCRdb, limited to in-frame rearrangements. These files lack a portion of the clones; in checked studies, under half of the deficit traces to unresolved V genes, and the cause of the others is not known. The D gene and trimming were derived from the DNA, and the V and J assignments and clone size from that table. The sample table shows 250,000 to 350,000 clones, and 75% to 90% are seen once. The ten largest account for under 2.5% of the sample.

About this clone: Its antigen is unknown. Per-base quality was not reported, and no clone a single base away is much larger than it.

Sequencing used PBMCs or T cells enriched from blood (not recorded which). The chain uses TRBV6-2 or TRBV6-3 and TRBJ1-1; the D gene remains uncertain. The receptor was derived from a woman younger than 30 who had recovered from COVID-19. CDR3 loop: CASSDPRGEAFF. The DNA sequence is TGTGCCAGCAGTGACCCCCGGGGAGAAGCTTTCTTT.